These 31 T cell receptor beta chains share one sample of origin, sequenced in a study of blood T cell repertoires in COVID-19. Libraries were prepared by immunoSEQ multiplex PCR; TCRdb keeps only in-frame clonotypes and omits some of them. The sample holds around 30,000 clones, 85% to 90% seen once. Sequenced material: peripheral blood. These receptors were taken from a man between 65 and 85 years old with active COVID-19.

This clone was recorded only once. The rearrangement links TRBV6-5 to TRBJ2-3; 13 nucleotides align to TRBD2. The CDR3 has 13 amino acids. The V segment lost 7 bases and the J segment 6 bases; nucleotides outside the gene matches: 1. The germline V gene has CDR1 MNHEY and CDR2 SVGAGI. CDR3 nucleotides: TGTGCCAGCATACTAGCGGGAGGGGATACGCAGTATTTT. Amino acids: CASILAGGDTQYF.

This rearrangement joins TRBV5-4 to TRBJ2-3, with unresolved D. The CDR3 totals 12 residues. Trimming cost V 5 bases and J 6 bases, with 10 bases left between them. Germline V gene data show CDR1 as SGHNT and CDR2 as YYREEE (reference sequence). The DNA for the CDR3 is TGTGCCAGCAGTATATTTTCCGATACGCAGTATTTT. Translated: CASSIFSDTQYF.

The chain recombines TRBV5-4 with TRBJ2-3; TRBD2 matches at 11 bases. CDR1 and CDR2 from the germline V gene are SGHNT and YYREEE (reference sequence). This CDR3 has 15 residues. The trim removed 0 bases at V and 6 bases at J, leaving 3 bases unmatched. In nucleotides, the CDR3 is TGTGCCAGCAGCTTGGAACTAGCGGGAGTTGATACGCAGTATTTT. The encoded protein is CASSLELAGVDTQYF.

The chain is built from TRBV19 and TRBJ1-1; D gene unclear. CDR1 LNHDA and CDR2 SQIVND come from the germline V gene (reference sequence). The germline V and J ends were trimmed by 5 bases and 11 bases, with 15 bases remaining between them. CDR3 length: 12 residues. This CDR3 is CASSVSLYGAFF. The CDR3 DNA reads as TGTGCCAGTAGTGTTTCGCTTTACGGGGCTTTCTTT.

In this sample, this clone turned up once. The chain carries TRBV21-1 and TRBJ1-1. TRBV21-1 is a pseudogene segment. CDR3 length: 15 amino acids. In DNA, the CDR3 is TGTGCCAGCGGGCCGTGCGGGGCGGTGAACACTGAAGCTTTCTTT. Amino acid sequence: CASGPCGAVNTEAFF.

The V gene is TRBV5-8, the J gene TRBJ2-3, with TRBD2 matching 11 bases. The CDR3 has 17 residues. The trim removed 1 base at V and 6 bases at J, leaving 10 bases unmatched. Germline V gene data show CDR1 as SGHTS and CDR2 as YDEGEE. CDR3 protein: CASSLPRTSGGRDTQYF. The DNA of the CDR3 is TGTGCCAGCAGCTTGCCCCGCACTAGCGGGGGAAGGGATACGCAGTATTTT.

The chain recombines TRBV19 with TRBJ2-3; D is perhaps TRBD2 (7 bases). There are 14 residues in the CDR3. V dropped 3 bases and J dropped 4 bases, with 11 bases sitting between them. Germline CDR1 is LNHDA and CDR2 is SQIVND (reference sequence). Written as DNA, the CDR3 is TGTGCCAGTAGTATTAAGGGGGGGGCAGATACGCAGTATTTT. Translated, it gives CASSIKGGADTQYF.

In this sample, this clone turned up a few times. The rearrangement links TRBV10-1 to TRBJ2-7, with TRBD1 matching over 8 bases. J lost 0 bases, V lost 8 bases, and 6 bases had no gene match. The CDR3 extends over 14 amino acids. Germline CDR1 reads WNHNN; CDR2 reads SYGVQD (reference sequence). The CDR3, as DNA: TGCGCCAGCCGGGACAGGACCCTCTCCTACGAGCAGTACTTC. Translated, it gives CASRDRTLSYEQYF.

The rearrangement links TRBV30 to TRBJ2-5, with 7 nucleotides matching TRBD2. The trim removed 2 bases at V and 0 bases at J, leaving 3 bases unmatched. CDR3 size: 14 residues. Germline V gene data show CDR1 as GTSNPN and CDR2 as SVGIG (reference sequence). The CDR3 sequence is CAWSRGGDQETQYF. Here the CDR3 DNA reads TGTGCCTGGAGTCGGGGAGGGGACCAAGAGACCCAGTACTTC.

This chain connects TRBV19 to TRBJ1-6; no firm D call. The CDR3 spans 13 residues. CDR1 is LNHDA, CDR2 SQIVND, per germline (reference sequence). Trimming removed 5 bases from V and 5 bases from J, with 7 bases in between. This CDR3 is CASSWADNSPLHF. The CDR3 coding sequence is TGTGCCAGTAGTTGGGCAGATAATTCACCCCTCCACTTT.

V gene TRBV5-5 combines with J gene TRBJ2-1; TRBD2 is a possible D gene (6 bases). The V gene lost 0 bases and the J gene lost 0 bases, with 10 bases spanning the gap. This CDR3 comprises 16 residues. The germline V gene encodes CDR1 SGHKS and CDR2 YYEKEE (reference sequence). The chain's CDR3 is CASSLARGRSYNEQFF. CDR3 nucleotides: TGTGCCAGCAGCTTGGCGCGGGGCCGCTCCTACAATGAGCAGTTCTTC.

The chain has TRBV2 and TRBJ1-5; perhaps TRBD1 as D (5 bases). Per germline, CDR1 SNHLY and CDR2 FYNNEI. This CDR3 has 15 amino acids. The germline V and J ends were trimmed by 3 bases and 1 base, with 10 bases remaining between them. CDR3 bases: TGTGCCAGCAGTGATTGGGGACTGAGCAATCAGCCCCAGCATTTT. Translated, it gives CASSDWGLSNQPQHF. The variable domain in full, completed from reference TRBV2 and TRBJ1-5, reads EPEVTQTPSHQVTQMGQEVILRCVPISNHLYFYWYRQILGQKVEFLVSFYNNEISEKSEIFDDQFSVERPDGSNFTLKIRSTKLEDSAMYFCASSDWGLSNQPQHFGDGTRLSIL.

The chain recombines TRBV12-3 or TRBV12-4 with TRBJ1-2; D remains ambiguous. Trimming removed 10 bases from V and 1 base from J, with 10 bases in between. This CDR3 contains 12 residues. The CDR3 DNA reads as TGTGCCACCTCACAGAGTAACTATGGCTACACCTTC. This encodes CATSQSNYGYTF.

This chain links TRBV29-1 with TRBJ2-2; D gene ambiguous. V dropped 7 bases and J dropped 4 bases, with 19 bases sitting between them. This CDR3 region has 15 residues. Looked up from germline, CDR1 is SQVTM and CDR2 is ANQGSEA. The CDR3 here is CSASAWVSGTGELFF. The CDR3 DNA follows: TGCAGCGCCTCAGCATGGGTATCGGGCACCGGGGAGCTGTTTTTT.

CDR3 nucleotide sequence: TGTGCCAGCAGTTACTCGGGTCAGGGTGTGGAGACCCAGTACTTC. Translated: CASSYSGQGVETQYF. This sequence joins TRBV6-6 and TRBJ2-5, with D perhaps TRBD1 (5 bases). V was trimmed by 0 bases and J by 5 bases, leaving 13 bases between them. This CDR3 region has 15 residues. The germline CDR1 and CDR2 sequences are MNHNY and SVGAGI (reference sequence).

The count of this clone is one. The chain employs TRBV15 and TRBJ2-3; 10 bases agree with TRBD1. This CDR3 region has 14 residues. The V gene end was trimmed by 1 base and the J gene end by 5 bases; junction bases not matched to a gene: 0. Germline V gives CDR1 LNHNV, CDR2 YYDKDF (reference sequence). The CDR3 spells CATSRGTGGDTQYF. The CDR3 nucleotides are TGTGCCACCAGCAGAGGGACAGGGGGAGATACGCAGTATTTT.

The rearrangement joins TRBV28 to TRBJ2-1; 10 bases are a match to TRBD2. V lost 3 bases, J lost 4 bases, and 15 bases stayed unmatched. This CDR3 comprises 19 residues. Germline V gene sequence: CDR1 MDHEN, CDR2 SYDVKM. The DNA of the CDR3 is TGTGCCAGCAGTTTTCCTAGACTGCCCGGGACTAGCGCTTACAATGAGCAGTTCTTC. Its translation is CASSFPRLPGTSAYNEQFF.

This chain connects TRBV14 to TRBJ1-2, with 7 bases matching TRBD1. J was trimmed by 4 bases and V by 4 bases; bases with no gene match: 9. Germline CDR1 is SGHDN and CDR2 is FVKESK. This CDR3 contains 15 residues. CDR3 residues: CASSRRDSSLYGYTF. The CDR3 nucleotides are TGTGCCAGCAGCCGACGGGACAGCTCACTCTATGGCTACACCTTC.

This chain's CDR3 is CASSIVGARTDTQYF. The DNA for the CDR3 is TGCGCCAGCAGCATCGTGGGGGCCCGCACAGATACGCAGTATTTT. The rearrangement joins TRBV5-1 to TRBJ2-3, with a possible D match to TRBD1 (6 bases). The length of the CDR3 is 15 residues. Germline V gene data show CDR1 as SGHRS and CDR2 as YFSETQ. V shed 4 bases and J shed 1 base, with 13 bases lying between them.

The CDR3 protein is CASSLGQGPNEKLFF. CDR3 in DNA: TGTGCCAGCAGTTTAGGACAGGGCCCGAATGAAAAACTGTTTTTT. The rearrangement joins TRBV27 to TRBJ1-4; 8 nucleotides line up with TRBD1. V lost 2 bases and J lost 5; bases outside the gene matches: 4. Germline CDR1 is MNHEY and CDR2 is SMNVEV (reference sequence). The CDR3 spans 15 residues.

CDR3 region: CASSSLDSTYEQYF. CDR3 nucleotides: TGTGCCAGCAGTTCGTTGGACAGTACCTACGAGCAGTACTTC. The V and J genes are TRBV27 and TRBJ2-7; tentatively, D is TRBD1 (6 bases). With 4 bases removed from V and 2 bases from J, the gap between germline ends came to 12 bases. The CDR3 is 14 residues long. CDR1 is MNHEY and CDR2 is SMNVEV in the germline V gene (reference sequence).

Details on this clone: Germline and junction disagree at one end, which may indicate a read error. J is TRBJ2-3 and V is TRBV2, with unresolved D. Germline-derived CDR1 and CDR2 are SNHLY and FYNNEI. This CDR3 is built from 16 residues. The CDR3 DNA follows: TGTACCAGCAGTGCCCTAGTAAAGCTTTCTACAGATACGCAGTATTTT. Protein: CTSSALVKLSTDTQYF.

This clone was counted a single time. J is TRBJ2-2 and V is TRBV9, with 13 bases aligning to TRBD2. The CDR3 spans 22 residues. The germline CDR1 and CDR2 sequences are SGDLS and YYNGEE. Trimming cost V 4 bases and J 0 bases; bases outside gene matches: 18. The CDR3 sequence is CASSPTPAFLGLAGSNTGELFF. Here the CDR3 DNA reads TGTGCCAGCAGCCCGACGCCCGCATTCCTGGGACTAGCGGGATCGAACACCGGGGAGCTGTTTTTT.

Concerning this clone: No DNA is shown, since the ends of the CDR3 on it are uncertain; the CDR3 is the one TCRdb lists. The chain uses TRBV21-1 and TRBJ1-5; the table's D call of TRBD1 was not tested on the DNA. TRBV21-1 is described as a pseudogene. The CDR3 sequence runs 13 residues, both termini included. The CDR3 protein is CASSTYRCQPQHF.

The rearrangement uses TRBV5-1 and TRBJ1-6, with D perhaps matching TRBD1 (5 bases). Germline CDR1 SGHRS, CDR2 YFSETQ. The CDR3 runs to 15 residues. V gave up 5 bases and J gave up 6 bases, with 15 bases separating them. CDR3 DNA: TGCGCCAGCAGGGCCGACAGCTTTTCTAATTCACCCCTCCACTTT. Residues: CASRADSFSNSPLHF.

The V and J genes are TRBV6-1 and TRBJ1-5; 10 bases align to TRBD1. V was clipped by 3 bases and J by 2 bases; unmatched bases: 1. The CDR3 has 15 amino acids. CDR1 is MNHNS and CDR2 is SASEGT in the germline V gene. This CDR3 reads CASSDGQGGNQPQHF. In nucleotides, the CDR3 is TGTGCCAGCAGTGACGGACAGGGGGGCAATCAGCCCCAGCATTTT.

This chain connects TRBV24-1 to TRBJ2-1; 10 nucleotides agree with TRBD2. CDR1 is KGHDR, CDR2 SFDVKD, per germline. V gave up 4 bases and J gave up 2 bases; unmatched junction bases: 7. The CDR3 extends over 17 amino acids. The DNA of the CDR3 is TGTGCCACCAGTGAGGCCGGGACTAGCGAACCCTACAATGAGCAGTTCTTC. It translates to CATSEAGTSEPYNEQFF.

V gene TRBV18 combines with J gene TRBJ2-7; 8 positions agree with TRBD2. The CDR3 length is 16 residues. Germline lookup yields CDR1 KGHSH and CDR2 LQKENI. The trim removed 0 bases at V and 0 bases at J, leaving 4 bases unmatched. CDR3 loop: CASSPPTSGGSYEQYF. CDR3 bases: TGTGCCAGCTCACCACCGACCAGCGGGGGCTCCTACGAGCAGTACTTC. Variable domain in full (rest from reference TRBV18 and TRBJ2-7): NAGVMQNPRHLVRRRGQEARLRCSPMKGHSHVYWYRQLPEEGLKFMVYLQKENIIDESGMPKERFSAEFPKEGPSILRIQQVVRGDSAAYFCASSPPTSGGSYEQYFGPGTRLTVT.

This rearrangement joins TRBV6-5 to TRBJ1-1; D uncertain. The germline gives CDR1 MNHEY, CDR2 SVGAGI. The V end lost 8 bases, the J end lost 6 bases, and 10 bases lay between the germline ends. This CDR3 has 11 residues. The CDR3 DNA reads as TGTGCCAGCCTAATACGTGCTGAAGCTTTCTTT. This gives the protein CASLIRAEAFF.

This chain uses TRBV30 with TRBJ2-1; 10 positions agree with TRBD1. Germline CDR1 reads GTSNPN; CDR2 reads SVGIG (reference sequence). The CDR3 length is 13 residues. V lost 2 bases, J lost 9 bases, and 4 bases stayed unmatched. Written as DNA, the CDR3 is TGTGCCTGGAGTAAAGGACAGGGGGGTGAGCAGTTCTTC. Translating gives CAWSKGQGGEQFF.

The chain combines TRBV7-8 with TRBJ1-1; D perhaps matches TRBD1 (6 bases). V lost 6 bases and J 5 bases, leaving 16 bases between the germline ends. The CDR3 is 14 amino acids. In germline, CDR1 is SGHVS, CDR2 FQNEAQ. CDR3 DNA: TGTGCCAGCAGGGCAAGCACAGGGAGAACTGAAGCTTTCTTT. This codes for CASRASTGRTEAFF.